This is a list of T cell receptor beta chains from one sample in a study of radiation and T cells in renal cell carcinoma. Profiled with immunoSEQ multiplex PCR; TCRdb holds only in-frame clones, not every one. The repertoire holds more than 140,000 clones, with roughly 83% as singletons. Sequenced material: blood, taken from a patient whose treatment included radiotherapy and nephrectomy. The receptors derive from a woman in her forties or fifties with renal cell carcinoma. Both conserved end residues are part of each CDR3.

cdr3_length	v_call	j_call	cdr3_aa
15	TRBV5-1	TRBJ2-3	CASSLGQGATDTQYF
15	TRBV4-3	TRBJ1-2	CASSAFSASNYGYTF
14	TRBV11-2	TRBJ2-1	CASSLDNSYNEQFF
17	TRBV2	TRBJ1-2	CASSERDSGIYLYGYTF
14	TRBV4-3	TRBJ2-3	CASSQVRDTDTQYF
14	TRBV5-1	TRBJ1-4	CASSRDKNNEKLFF
12	TRBV5-1	TRBJ2-1	CASSLGANEQFF
11	TRBV7-8	TRBJ2-7	CASSLDDEQYF
13	TRBV30	TRBJ2-7	CAWSAGRAWEQYF
13	TRBV5-1	TRBJ2-7	CASSLEAPYEQYF
15	TRBV6-5	TRBJ1-1	CASSYSFLRDTEAFF
14	TRBV5-1	TRBJ1-4	CASSLTGGNEKLFF
13	TRBV5-1	TRBJ1-1	CASSLGGRSEAFF